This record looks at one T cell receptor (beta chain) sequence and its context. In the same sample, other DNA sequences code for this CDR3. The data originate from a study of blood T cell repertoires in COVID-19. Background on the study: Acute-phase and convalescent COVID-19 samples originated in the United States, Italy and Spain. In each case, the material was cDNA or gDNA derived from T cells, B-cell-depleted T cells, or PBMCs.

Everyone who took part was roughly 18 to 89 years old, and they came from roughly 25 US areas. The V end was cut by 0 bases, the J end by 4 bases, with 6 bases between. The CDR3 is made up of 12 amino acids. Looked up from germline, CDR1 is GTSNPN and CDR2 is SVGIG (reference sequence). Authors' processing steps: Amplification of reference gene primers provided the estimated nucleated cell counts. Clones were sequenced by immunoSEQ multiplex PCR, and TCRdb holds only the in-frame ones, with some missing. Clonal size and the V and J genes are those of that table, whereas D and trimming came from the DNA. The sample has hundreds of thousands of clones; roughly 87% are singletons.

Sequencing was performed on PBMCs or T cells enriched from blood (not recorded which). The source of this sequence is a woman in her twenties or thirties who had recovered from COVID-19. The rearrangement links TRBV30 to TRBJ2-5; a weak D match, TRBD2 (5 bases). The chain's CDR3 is CAWSVLGETQYF. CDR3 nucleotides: TGTGCCTGGAGTGTACTAGGAGAGACCCAGTACTTC.